The clone carrying this T cell receptor beta chain was detected a few times. This sample is part of a study of blood T cell repertoires in COVID-19. Study as a whole: Sites across the United States, Italy and Spain contributed samples from acute and convalescent COVID-19.

The CDR3 has 14 amino acids. With 0 bases removed from V and 4 bases from J, the gap between germline ends came to 8 bases. From germline, CDR1 is MGHRA and CDR2 YSYEKL. The authors' processing: Reference gene primer amplification gave estimated nucleated cell counts. Some clones are missing from TCRdb's copy, which holds only in-frame ones; the method was immunoSEQ multiplex PCR. The D gene and trimming were derived from the DNA, and the V and J assignments and clone size from that table. Of about 180,000 clones listed, approximately 88% are singletons. The chain has TRBV4-1 and TRBJ2-3; D gene uncertain. Sequenced input: peripheral blood. This clonotype was sampled from a woman aged 25 to 45 with acute or convalescent COVID-19. Here the CDR3 reads CASSQDGTADTQYF. The CDR3 bases are TGCGCCAGCAGCCAAGACGGTACAGCAGATACGCAGTATTTT.